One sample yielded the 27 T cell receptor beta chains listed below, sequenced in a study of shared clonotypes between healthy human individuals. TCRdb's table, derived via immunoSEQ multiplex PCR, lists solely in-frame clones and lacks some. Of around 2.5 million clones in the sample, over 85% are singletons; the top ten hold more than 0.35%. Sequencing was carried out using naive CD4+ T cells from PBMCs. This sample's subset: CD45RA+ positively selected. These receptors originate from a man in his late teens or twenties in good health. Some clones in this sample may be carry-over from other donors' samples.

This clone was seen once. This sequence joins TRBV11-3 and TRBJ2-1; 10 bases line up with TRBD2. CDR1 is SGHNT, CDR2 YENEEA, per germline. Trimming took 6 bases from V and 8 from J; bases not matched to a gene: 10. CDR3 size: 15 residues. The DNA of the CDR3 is TGTGCCAGCAGTTCATCTAGCGGGAGTTTAGATGAGCAGTTCTTC. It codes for CASSSSSGSLDEQFF.

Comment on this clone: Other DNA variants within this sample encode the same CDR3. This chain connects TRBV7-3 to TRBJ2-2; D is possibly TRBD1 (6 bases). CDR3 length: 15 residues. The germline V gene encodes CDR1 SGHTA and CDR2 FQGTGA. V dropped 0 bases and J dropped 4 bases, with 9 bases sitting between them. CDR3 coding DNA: TGTGCCAGCAGCTTAACGGCAGGGGCCACCGGGGAGCTGTTTTTT. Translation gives CASSLTAGATGELFF.

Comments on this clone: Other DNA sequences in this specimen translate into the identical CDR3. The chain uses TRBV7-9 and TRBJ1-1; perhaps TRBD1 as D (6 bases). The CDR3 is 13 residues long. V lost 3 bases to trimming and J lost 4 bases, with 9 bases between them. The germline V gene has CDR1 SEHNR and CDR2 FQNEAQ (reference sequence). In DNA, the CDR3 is TGTGCCAGCAGCTTGGGGGGGCCCACTGAAGCTTTCTTT. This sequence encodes CASSLGGPTEAFF.

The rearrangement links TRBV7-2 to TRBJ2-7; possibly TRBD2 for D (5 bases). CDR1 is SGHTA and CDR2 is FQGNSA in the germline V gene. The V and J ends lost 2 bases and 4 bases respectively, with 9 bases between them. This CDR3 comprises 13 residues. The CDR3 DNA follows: TGTGCCAGCAGCTTACGTCGGGAATACGAGCAGTACTTC. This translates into CASSLRREYEQYF.

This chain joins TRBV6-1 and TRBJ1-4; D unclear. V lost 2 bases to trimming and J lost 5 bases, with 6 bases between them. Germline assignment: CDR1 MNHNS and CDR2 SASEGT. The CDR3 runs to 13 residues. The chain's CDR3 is CASSESLNEKLFF. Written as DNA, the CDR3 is TGTGCCAGCAGTGAAAGTTTGAATGAAAAACTGTTTTTT.

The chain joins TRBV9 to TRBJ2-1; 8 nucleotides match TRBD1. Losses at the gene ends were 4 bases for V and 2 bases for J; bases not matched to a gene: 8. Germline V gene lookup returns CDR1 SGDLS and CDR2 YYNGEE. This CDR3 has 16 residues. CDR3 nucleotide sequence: TGTGCCAGCAGCTTTCCCCGGGGACAGGCCTACAATGAGCAGTTCTTC. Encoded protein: CASSFPRGQAYNEQFF.

CDR3 sequence reads: CASTADRAQETQYF. For the CDR3, the DNA is TGTGCCAGCACTGCGGACAGGGCTCAAGAGACCCAGTACTTC. J is TRBJ2-5 and V is TRBV2, with 8 bases that match TRBD1. The CDR3 is 14 amino acids. Germline assignment: CDR1 SNHLY and CDR2 FYNNEI. J was trimmed by 2 bases and V by 7 bases; bases with no gene match: 6.

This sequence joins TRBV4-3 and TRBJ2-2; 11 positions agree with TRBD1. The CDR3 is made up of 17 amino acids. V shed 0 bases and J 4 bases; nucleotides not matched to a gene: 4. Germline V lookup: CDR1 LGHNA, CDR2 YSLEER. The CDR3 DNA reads TGCGCCAGCAGCCAAGAGGGGACAGGGGGGAGCACCGGGGAGCTGTTTTTT. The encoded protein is CASSQEGTGGSTGELFF.

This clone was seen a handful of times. The CDR3 coding sequence is TGCGCCAGCAGCTTGGAACAGGGGAGGTTGGATGGCTACACCTTC. Translated: CASSLEQGRLDGYTF. The chain recombines TRBV5-1 with TRBJ1-2, with 7 bases lining up with TRBD1. The J segment lost 6 bases and the V segment lost 0 bases, leaving 8 bases of the junction unmatched. CDR3 length: 15 residues. Germline V gives CDR1 SGHRS, CDR2 YFSETQ.

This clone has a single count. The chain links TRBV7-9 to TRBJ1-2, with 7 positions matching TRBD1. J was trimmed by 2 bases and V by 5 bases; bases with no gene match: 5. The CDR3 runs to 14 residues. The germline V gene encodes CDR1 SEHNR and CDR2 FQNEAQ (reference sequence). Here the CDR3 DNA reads TGTGCCAGCAGCGAAAACAGGGGAAACTATGGCTACACCTTC. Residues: CASSENRGNYGYTF.

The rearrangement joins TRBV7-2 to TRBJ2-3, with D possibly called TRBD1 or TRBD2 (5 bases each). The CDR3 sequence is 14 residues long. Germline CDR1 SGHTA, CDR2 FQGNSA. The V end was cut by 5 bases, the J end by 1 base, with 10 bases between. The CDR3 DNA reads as TGTGCCAGCAGCCTCCGGGACGGCACAGATACGCAGTATTTT. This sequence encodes CASSLRDGTDTQYF.

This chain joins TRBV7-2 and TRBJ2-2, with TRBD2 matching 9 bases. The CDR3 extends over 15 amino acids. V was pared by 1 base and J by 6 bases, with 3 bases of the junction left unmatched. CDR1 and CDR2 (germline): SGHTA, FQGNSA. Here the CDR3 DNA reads TGTGCCAGCAGCTTAGTAGCGGGAGTCTCCGGGGAGCTGTTTTTT. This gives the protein CASSLVAGVSGELFF. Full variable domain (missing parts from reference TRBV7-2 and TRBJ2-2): GAGVSQSPSNKVTEKGKDVELRCDPISGHTALYWYRQSLGQGLEFLIYFQGNSAPDKSGLPSDRFSAERTGGSVSTLTIQRTQQEDSAVYLCASSLVAGVSGELFFGEGSRLTVL.

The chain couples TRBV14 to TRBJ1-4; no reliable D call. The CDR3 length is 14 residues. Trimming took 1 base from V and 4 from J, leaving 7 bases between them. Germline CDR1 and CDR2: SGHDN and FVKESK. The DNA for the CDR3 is TGTGCCAGCAGCCAAGGCGGCGATAATGAAAAACTGTTTTTT. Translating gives CASSQGGDNEKLFF.

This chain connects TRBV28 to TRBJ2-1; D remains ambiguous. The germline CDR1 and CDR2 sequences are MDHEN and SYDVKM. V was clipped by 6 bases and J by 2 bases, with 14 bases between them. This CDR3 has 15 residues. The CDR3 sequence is CASRTMAPPYNEQFF. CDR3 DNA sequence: TGTGCCAGCAGGACAATGGCGCCGCCCTACAATGAGCAGTTCTTC. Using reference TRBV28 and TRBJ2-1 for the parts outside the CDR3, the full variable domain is DVKVTQSSRYLVKRTGEKVFLECVQDMDHENMFWYRQDPGLGLRLIYFSYDVKMKEKGDIPEGYSVSREKKERFSLILESASTNQTSMYLCASRTMAPPYNEQFFGPGTRLTVL.

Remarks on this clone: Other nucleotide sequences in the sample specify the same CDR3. CDR3 coding DNA: TGTGCCTGCGGTCTTAGTTCCTACGAGCAGTACTTC. Residues: CACGLSSYEQYF. V gene TRBV28 combines with J gene TRBJ2-7; D uncertain. The ends were cut back, 11 bases at V and 1 base at J, with 12 bases in the middle. Germline V gene lookup returns CDR1 MDHEN and CDR2 SYDVKM. CDR3 length equals 12 residues. Drawing the rest from reference TRBV28 and TRBJ2-7, the complete variable domain is DVKVTQSSRYLVKRTGEKVFLECVQDMDHENMFWYRQDPGLGLRLIYFSYDVKMKEKGDIPEGYSVSREKKERFSLILESASTNQTSMYLCACGLSSYEQYFGPGTRLTVT.

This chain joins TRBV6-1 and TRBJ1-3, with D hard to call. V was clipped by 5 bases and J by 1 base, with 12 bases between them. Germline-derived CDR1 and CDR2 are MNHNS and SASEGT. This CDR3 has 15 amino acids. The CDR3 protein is CASSLLVPSGNTIYF. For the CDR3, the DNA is TGTGCCAGCAGTCTGCTCGTTCCATCTGGAAACACCATATATTTT.

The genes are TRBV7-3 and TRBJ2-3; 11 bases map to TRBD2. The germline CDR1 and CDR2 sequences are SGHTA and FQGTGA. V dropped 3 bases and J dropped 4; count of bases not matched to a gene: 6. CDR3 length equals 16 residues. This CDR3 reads CASSFTSGGSADTQYF. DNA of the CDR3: TGTGCCAGCAGCTTTACTAGCGGGGGCTCGGCAGATACGCAGTATTTT.

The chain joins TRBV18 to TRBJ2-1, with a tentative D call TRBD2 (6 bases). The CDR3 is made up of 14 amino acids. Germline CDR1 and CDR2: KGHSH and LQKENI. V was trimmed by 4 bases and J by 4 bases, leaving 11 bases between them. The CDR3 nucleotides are TGTGCCAGCTCACTTCAGCGGGCGTACAATGAGCAGTTCTTC. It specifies CASSLQRAYNEQFF.

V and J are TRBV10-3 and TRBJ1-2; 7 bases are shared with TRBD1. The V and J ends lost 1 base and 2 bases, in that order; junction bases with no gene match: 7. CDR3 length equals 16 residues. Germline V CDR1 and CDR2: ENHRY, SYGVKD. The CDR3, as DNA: TGTGCCATCAGTGAGTTCCAGGGGGGGACAAACTATGGCTACACCTTC. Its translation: CAISEFQGGTNYGYTF.

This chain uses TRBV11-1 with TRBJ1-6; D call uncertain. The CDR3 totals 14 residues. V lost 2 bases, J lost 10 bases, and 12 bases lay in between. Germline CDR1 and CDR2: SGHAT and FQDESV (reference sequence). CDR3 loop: CASSLNYRNSPLHF. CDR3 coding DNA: TGTGCCAGCAGCTTAAACTACAGAAACTCACCCCTCCACTTT.

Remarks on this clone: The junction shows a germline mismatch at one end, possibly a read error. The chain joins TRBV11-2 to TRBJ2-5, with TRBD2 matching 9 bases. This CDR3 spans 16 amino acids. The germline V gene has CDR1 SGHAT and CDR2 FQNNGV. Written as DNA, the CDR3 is TGTGCCAGCAGCCTAGAGGGACTAGCCCTGCGGGGGACCCAGTACTTC. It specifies CASSLEGLALRGTQYF.

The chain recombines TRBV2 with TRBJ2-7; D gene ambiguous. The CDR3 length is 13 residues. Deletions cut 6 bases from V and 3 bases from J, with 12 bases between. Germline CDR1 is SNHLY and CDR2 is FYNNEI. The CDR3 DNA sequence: TGTGCCAGCAGCGATGGACGGAACTACGAGCAGTACTTC. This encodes CASSDGRNYEQYF.

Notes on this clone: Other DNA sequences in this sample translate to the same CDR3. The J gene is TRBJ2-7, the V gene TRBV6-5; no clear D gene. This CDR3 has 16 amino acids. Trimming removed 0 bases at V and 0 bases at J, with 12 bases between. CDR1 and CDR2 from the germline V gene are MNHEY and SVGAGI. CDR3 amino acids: CASSYSGSGSSYEQYF. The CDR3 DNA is TGTGCCAGCAGTTACTCGGGCTCCGGAAGCTCCTACGAGCAGTACTTC.

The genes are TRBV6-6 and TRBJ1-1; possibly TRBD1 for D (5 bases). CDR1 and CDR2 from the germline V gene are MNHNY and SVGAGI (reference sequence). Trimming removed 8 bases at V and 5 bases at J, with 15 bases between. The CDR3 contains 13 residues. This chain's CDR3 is CASGTPRGTEAFF. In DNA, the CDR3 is TGTGCCAGCGGGACCCCGCGCGGGACTGAAGCTTTCTTT.

The CDR3 sequence: CASSLAAGDPRGELFF. The CDR3, as DNA: TGTGCCAGCAGCTTGGCGGCAGGGGATCCGAGGGGGGAGCTGTTTTTT. V and J are TRBV5-4 and TRBJ2-2; weak D call: TRBD1 (6 bases). The germline gives CDR1 SGHNT, CDR2 YYREEE (reference sequence). Trimming removed 0 bases at V and 8 bases at J, with 17 bases between. The CDR3 has 16 residues.

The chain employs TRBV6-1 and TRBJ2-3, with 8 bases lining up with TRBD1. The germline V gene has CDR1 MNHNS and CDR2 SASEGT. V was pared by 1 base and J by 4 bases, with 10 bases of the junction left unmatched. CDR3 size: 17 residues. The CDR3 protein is CASSEGAAPTGADTQYF. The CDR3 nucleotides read TGTGCCAGCAGTGAAGGTGCGGCGCCGACAGGGGCAGATACGCAGTATTTT.

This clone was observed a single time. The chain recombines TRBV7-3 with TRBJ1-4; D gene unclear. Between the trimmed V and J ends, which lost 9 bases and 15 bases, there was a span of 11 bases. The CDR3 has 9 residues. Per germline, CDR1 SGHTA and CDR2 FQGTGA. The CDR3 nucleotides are TGTGCCAGTGCCAGTGGATTGTTTTTT. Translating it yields CASASGLFF.